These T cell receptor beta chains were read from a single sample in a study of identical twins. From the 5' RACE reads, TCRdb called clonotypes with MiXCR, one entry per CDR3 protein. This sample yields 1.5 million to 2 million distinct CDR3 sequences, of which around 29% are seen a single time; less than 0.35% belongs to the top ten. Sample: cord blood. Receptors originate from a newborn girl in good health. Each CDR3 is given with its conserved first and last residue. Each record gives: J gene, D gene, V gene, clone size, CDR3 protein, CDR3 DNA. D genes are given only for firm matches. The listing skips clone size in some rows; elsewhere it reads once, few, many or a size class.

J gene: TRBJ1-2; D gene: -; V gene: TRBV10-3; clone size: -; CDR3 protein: CAIRIDRSDHGYTF; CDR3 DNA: TGTGCCATCAGAATTGACAGGTCCGACCATGGCTACACCTTC
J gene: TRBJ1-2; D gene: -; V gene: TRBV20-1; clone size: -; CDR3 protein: CSAWTSPNYGYTF; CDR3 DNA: TGCAGTGCCTGGACATCCCCTAACTATGGCTACACCTTC
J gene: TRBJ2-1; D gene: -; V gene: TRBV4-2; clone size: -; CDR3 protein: CASRVAGSSYNEQFF; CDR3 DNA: TGTGCCAGCAGGGTGGCGGGGAGCTCCTACAATGAGCAGTTCTTC
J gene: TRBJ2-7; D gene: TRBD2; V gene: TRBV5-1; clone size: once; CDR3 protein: CTSSLGLAYEQYF; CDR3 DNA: TGCACCAGCAGCTTGGGACTAGCGTACGAGCAGTACTTC
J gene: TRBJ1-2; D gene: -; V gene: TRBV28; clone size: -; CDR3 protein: CASSFHPSNYGYTF; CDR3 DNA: TGTGCCAGCAGTTTCCACCCGTCTAACTATGGCTACACCTTC
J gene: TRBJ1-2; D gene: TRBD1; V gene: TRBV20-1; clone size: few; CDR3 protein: CSASRTGGNYGYTF; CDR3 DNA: TGCAGTGCTAGCCGCACAGGGGGAAACTATGGCTACACCTTC
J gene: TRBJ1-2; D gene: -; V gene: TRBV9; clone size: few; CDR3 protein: CASSVGAAANYGYTF; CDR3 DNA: TGTGCCAGCAGCGTAGGGGCAGCGGCTAACTATGGCTACACCTTC
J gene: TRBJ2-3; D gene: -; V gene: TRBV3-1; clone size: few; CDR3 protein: CASSQGDGGPDTQYF; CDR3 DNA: TGTGCCAGCAGCCAAGGGGACGGGGGGCCAGATACGCAGTATTTT
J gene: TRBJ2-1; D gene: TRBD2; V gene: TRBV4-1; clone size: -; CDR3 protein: CASSQPVTTSGRDNEQFF; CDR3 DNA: TGCGCCAGCAGCCAACCCGTCACGACTAGCGGGAGAGACAATGAGCAGTTCTTC
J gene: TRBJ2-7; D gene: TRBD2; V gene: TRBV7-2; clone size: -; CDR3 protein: CASSPLLAGGFEQYF; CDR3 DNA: TGTGCCAGCAGCCCCCTACTAGCGGGAGGGTTCGAGCAGTACTTC
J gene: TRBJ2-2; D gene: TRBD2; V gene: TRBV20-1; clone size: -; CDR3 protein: CSTSGVTGELFF; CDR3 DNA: TGCAGTACTAGCGGGGTCACCGGGGAGCTGTTTTTT